The 21 T cell receptor beta chains reported below all come from one sample, sequenced in a study of blood T cell repertoires in COVID-19. Measured with immunoSEQ multiplex PCR; TCRdb has only the in-frame clones, and not every one. The sample has around 280,000 clones, roughly 90% seen once. The specimen sequenced was PBMCs or T cells enriched from blood (not recorded which). Source of these receptors: a woman in her 40s who had recovered from COVID-19.

The chain couples TRBV19 to TRBJ1-6; 7 bases match TRBD1. The germline V gene encodes CDR1 LNHDA and CDR2 SQIVND (reference sequence). The CDR3 is 16 residues long. V shed 5 bases, J shed 1 base, and the junction held 5 bases outside the gene matches. This CDR3 is CASSAPQGSYNSPLHF. CDR3 bases: TGTGCCAGTAGTGCCCCACAGGGGTCCTATAATTCACCCCTCCACTTT.

V is TRBV30 and J is TRBJ1-2, with a weak D call TRBD1 (5 bases). Trimming removed 2 bases from V and 4 bases from J, with 17 bases in between. The length of the CDR3 is 15 residues. CDR1 is GTSNPN and CDR2 is SVGIG in the germline V gene (reference sequence). The CDR3 spells CAWSKVAGGGYGYTF. CDR3 DNA: TGTGCCTGGAGTAAAGTGGCGGGGGGTGGCTATGGCTACACCTTC.

As DNA, the CDR3 is TGCGCCAGCAGCTTGACAGGGATGGCTGAAGCTTTCTTT. This sequence encodes CASSLTGMAEAFF. The chain links TRBV5-1 to TRBJ1-1; TRBD1 might be the D (6 bases). Germline assignment: CDR1 SGHRS and CDR2 YFSETQ. The CDR3 consists of 13 residues. V was shortened by 1 base and J by 6 bases, with 10 bases between the two germline ends. The complete variable domain, with remaining parts taken from reference TRBV5-1 and TRBJ1-1, reads KAGVTQTPRYLIKTRGQQVTLSCSPISGHRSVSWYQQTPGQGLQFLFEYFSETQRNKGNFPGRFSGRQFSNSRSEMNVSTLELGDSALYLCASSLTGMAEAFFGQGTRLTVV.

The chain combines TRBV9 with TRBJ2-5; TRBD2 agrees at 11 bases. Trimming took 0 bases from V and 5 from J; bases not matched to a gene: 9. The CDR3 is 17 residues long. The germline CDR1 and CDR2 sequences are SGDLS and YYNGEE. The CDR3 region has the DNA TGTGCCAGCAGCGTAGGTTTAACTAGCGGGAGTGGTGAGACCCAGTACTTC. Translation: CASSVGLTSGSGETQYF.

This clone was seen a single time. J is TRBJ2-7 and V is TRBV6-6, with a weak D call TRBD1 (6 bases). The CDR3 runs 13 residues. Deletions cut 5 bases from V and 5 bases from J, with 13 bases between. The V gene's germline CDR1 is MNHNY and CDR2 SVGAGI (reference sequence). As DNA, the CDR3 is TGTGCCAGCAGTCCCACAGGGCTCCACGAGCAGTACTTC. Protein sequence: CASSPTGLHEQYF.

V usage is TRBV6-1 and J usage is TRBJ1-1; D possibly corresponds to TRBD1 (6 bases). V was cut by 2 bases and J by 6 bases, with 13 bases left in between. The CDR3 extends over 14 amino acids. The germline V gene encodes CDR1 MNHNS and CDR2 SASEGT. CDR3 sequence reads: CASSEKGRGAEAFF. CDR3 in DNA: TGTGCCAGCAGTGAAAAGGGCAGGGGCGCTGAAGCTTTCTTT.

The table lists this clone with a count of one. The chain carries TRBV7-3 and TRBJ2-7, with 7 bases identical to TRBD2. Losses at the gene ends were 5 bases for V and 4 bases for J; bases not matched to a gene: 8. Looked up from germline, CDR1 is SGHTA and CDR2 is FQGTGA. This CDR3 spans 14 amino acids. The CDR3 DNA reads TGTGCCAGCAGCCCAAGGGGAGGGCCGTACGAGCAGTACTTC. It encodes CASSPRGGPYEQYF.

The chain employs TRBV11-3 and TRBJ2-1; 8 positions agree with TRBD1. The V segment lost 5 bases and the J segment 5 bases; nucleotides outside the gene matches: 5. Per the germline V gene, CDR1 is SGHNT and CDR2 is YENEEA. The CDR3 totals 14 residues. The CDR3: CASSLRTGNNEQFF. For the CDR3, the DNA is TGTGCCAGCAGCCTTCGGACAGGGAACAATGAGCAGTTCTTC.

CDR3 in DNA: TGTGCCAGCAGCTTAGGTTTGACTGCCGGGGCCAACGTCCTGACTTTC. Translating gives CASSLGLTAGANVLTF. The rearrangement joins TRBV11-1 to TRBJ2-6; no firm D call. The CDR3 covers 16 residues. Deletions cut 1 base from V and 4 bases from J, with 11 bases between. Germline V gives CDR1 SGHAT, CDR2 FQDESV (reference sequence).

This chain uses TRBV18 with TRBJ1-2, with TRBD1 as a possible D gene (6 bases). The germline V and J ends were trimmed by 6 bases and 7 bases, with 30 bases remaining between them. The CDR3 runs to 18 residues. Germline CDR1 and CDR2: KGHSH and LQKENI. The CDR3 reads CASSQTGVGPSGSAGYTF. CDR3 coding DNA: TGTGCCAGCTCGCAGACAGGTGTCGGTCCCTCGGGATCTGCTGGCTACACCTTC.

The chain employs TRBV7-8 and TRBJ1-5; 10 bases map to TRBD1. This CDR3 is built from 15 residues. J lost 5 bases, V lost 1 base, and 2 bases had no gene match. CDR1 and CDR2 (germline): SGHVS, FQNEAQ. This chain's CDR3 is CASSLEGTGDQPQHF. DNA for the CDR3: TGTGCCAGCAGCTTAGAAGGGACAGGGGATCAGCCCCAGCATTTT.

The chain employs TRBV18 and TRBJ1-1; TRBD1 matches 12 bases. V was pared by 3 bases and J by 7 bases, with 6 bases of the junction left unmatched. Germline V gene data show CDR1 as KGHSH and CDR2 as LQKENI. There are 15 residues in the CDR3. CDR3 coding DNA: TGTGCCAGCTCACCCGGGACAGGGGGCAGGTTTGAAGCTTTCTTT. Encoded protein: CASSPGTGGRFEAFF.

The rearrangement links TRBV6-5 to TRBJ2-7; 12 nucleotides align to TRBD2. Losses at the gene ends were 5 bases for V and 2 bases for J; bases not matched to a gene: 1. The CDR3 runs 14 residues. Germline CDR1 reads MNHEY; CDR2 reads SVGAGI. The CDR3 bases are TGTGCCAGCAGTCGGACTAGCGGGACCTACGAGCAGTACTTC. It encodes CASSRTSGTYEQYF.

CDR3 amino acids: CASSTQGASHSNSPLHF. Here the CDR3 DNA reads TGCGCCAGCAGTACACAGGGGGCCTCCCATTCTAATTCACCCCTCCACTTT. The chain combines TRBV10-1 with TRBJ1-6; 9 nucleotides match TRBD1. The CDR3 consists of 17 residues. Germline trimming cut 5 bases from V and 6 bases from J; bases unmatched to any gene: 11. Germline assignment: CDR1 WNHNN and CDR2 SYGVQD (reference sequence).

The chain has TRBV5-1 and TRBJ2-6; no firm D call. CDR3 length: 17 amino acids. The V gene lost 4 bases and the J gene lost 4 bases, with 18 bases spanning the gap. CDR1 SGHRS and CDR2 YFSETQ come from the germline V gene. CDR3 sequence reads: CASSSRPGPIGANVLTF. CDR3 bases: TGCGCCAGCAGCAGTCGGCCAGGCCCTATAGGGGCCAACGTCCTGACTTTC.

With respect to this clone: This same CDR3 is encoded by further DNA sequences in the sample. The genes are TRBV18 and TRBJ1-2; 8 bases match TRBD1. The germline V gene has CDR1 KGHSH and CDR2 LQKENI. This CDR3 region has 14 residues. Unmatched junction bases numbered 3, after V lost 3 bases and J lost 3 bases. The CDR3 DNA is TGTGCCAGCTCACCTACAGGGGGTGACTATGGCTACACCTTC. Amino acids: CASSPTGGDYGYTF.

V and J are TRBV11-2 and TRBJ1-1; D call uncertain. Germline lookup yields CDR1 SGHAT and CDR2 FQNNGV. Trimming removed 5 bases from V and 3 bases from J, with 10 bases in between. This CDR3 is built from 13 residues. This chain's CDR3 is CASSLWRDTEAFF. The CDR3 DNA follows: TGTGCCAGCAGCCTCTGGCGGGACACTGAAGCTTTCTTT.

The chain couples TRBV14 to TRBJ1-2, with D tentatively TRBD1 (6 bases). Trimming took off 2 bases at V and 4 bases at J, with 8 bases between the two ends. The CDR3 has 13 amino acids. CDR1 SGHDN and CDR2 FVKESK come from the germline V gene. The DNA of the CDR3 is TGTGCCAGCAGCCAACGGACAGCCTATGGCTACACCTTC. This sequence encodes CASSQRTAYGYTF.

The chain has TRBV2 and TRBJ2-3, with 11 positions matching TRBD1. J was trimmed by 5 bases and V by 9 bases; bases with no gene match: 10. Germline assignment: CDR1 SNHLY and CDR2 FYNNEI. The CDR3 contains 15 residues. Here the CDR3 DNA reads TGTGCCAGGGGTGGGGCGGACAGGGGGCAAGATACGCAGTATTTT. Translation gives CARGGADRGQDTQYF.

J is TRBJ1-4 and V is TRBV5-1; tentative D call: TRBD1 (5 bases). The germline CDR1 and CDR2 sequences are SGHRS and YFSETQ. V lost 4 bases and J 7 bases, leaving 17 bases between the germline ends. The CDR3 contains 15 residues. The CDR3 DNA reads as TGCGCCAGCAGCGCGGGGACGGCGGGTCGTGAAAAACTGTTTTTT. This translates into CASSAGTAGREKLFF.

This chain uses TRBV18 with TRBJ2-7, with TRBD2 identical over 9 bases. V shed 4 bases, J shed 3 bases, and the junction held 4 bases outside the gene matches. The CDR3 runs 14 residues. Germline V gene lookup returns CDR1 KGHSH and CDR2 LQKENI. This chain's CDR3 is CASSLSGGRYEQYF. CDR3 bases: TGTGCCAGCTCACTTAGCGGGGGACGCTACGAGCAGTACTTC.